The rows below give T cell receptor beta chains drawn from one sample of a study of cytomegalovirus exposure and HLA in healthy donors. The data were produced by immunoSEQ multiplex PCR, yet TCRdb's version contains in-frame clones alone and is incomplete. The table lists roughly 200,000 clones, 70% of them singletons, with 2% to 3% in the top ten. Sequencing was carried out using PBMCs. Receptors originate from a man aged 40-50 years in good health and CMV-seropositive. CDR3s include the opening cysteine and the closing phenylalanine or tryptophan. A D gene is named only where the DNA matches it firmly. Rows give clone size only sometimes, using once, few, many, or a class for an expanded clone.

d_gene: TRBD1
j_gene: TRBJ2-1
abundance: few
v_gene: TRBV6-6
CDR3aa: CASSYVRGGFKNEQFF
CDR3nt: TGTGCCAGCAGTTACGTGAGAGGGGGCTTTAAAAATGAGCAGTTCTTC

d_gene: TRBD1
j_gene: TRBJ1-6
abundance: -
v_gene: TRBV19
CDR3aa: CASSGTGGGSPLHF
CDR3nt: TGTGCCAGTAGTGGGACAGGGGGAGGTTCACCCCTCCACTTT

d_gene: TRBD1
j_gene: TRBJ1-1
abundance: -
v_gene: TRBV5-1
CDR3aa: CASMTGGLNTEAFF
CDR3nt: TGCGCCAGCATGACAGGGGGCCTGAACACTGAAGCTTTCTTT

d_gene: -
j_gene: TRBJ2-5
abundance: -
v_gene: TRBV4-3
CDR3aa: CASSQVLRGGETQYF
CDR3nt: TGCGCCAGCAGCCAAGTACTCCGGGGTGGAGAGACCCAGTACTTC

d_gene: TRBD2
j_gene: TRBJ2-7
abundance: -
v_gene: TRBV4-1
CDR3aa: CASSQALLALEQYF
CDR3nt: TGCGCCAGCAGCCAAGCCCTACTAGCGCTCGAGCAGTACTTC

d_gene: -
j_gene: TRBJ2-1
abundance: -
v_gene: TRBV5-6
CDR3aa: CASSLAGTLGDEQFF
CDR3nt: TGTGCCAGCAGCTTGGCGGGGACACTAGGCGATGAGCAGTTCTTC

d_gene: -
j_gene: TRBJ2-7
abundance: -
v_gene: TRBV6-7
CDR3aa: CASSYEHYEQYF
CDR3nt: TGTGCCAGCAGTTACGAACACTACGAGCAGTACTTC

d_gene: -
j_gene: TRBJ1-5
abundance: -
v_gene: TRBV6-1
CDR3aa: CASSERAGATYSNQPQHF
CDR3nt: TGTGCCAGCAGTGAAAGGGCAGGGGCGACTTATAGCAATCAGCCCCAGCATTTT

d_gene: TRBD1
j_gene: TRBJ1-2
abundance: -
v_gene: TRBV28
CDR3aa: CAREWTGSLGSGYTF
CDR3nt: TGTGCCAGGGAATGGACAGGGTCTCTCGGGTCTGGCTACACCTTC

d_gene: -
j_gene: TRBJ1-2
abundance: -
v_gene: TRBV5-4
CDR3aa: CASSPPGASGYTF
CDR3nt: TGTGCCAGCAGCCCCCCTGGGGCCTCAGGCTACACCTTC

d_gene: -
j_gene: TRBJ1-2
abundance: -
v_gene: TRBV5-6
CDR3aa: CASSSTARYGYTF
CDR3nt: TGTGCCAGCAGCTCGACTGCTAGATATGGCTACACCTTC

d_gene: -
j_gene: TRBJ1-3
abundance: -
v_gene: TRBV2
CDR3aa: CASSESSPRSGNTIYF
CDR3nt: TGTGCCAGCAGTGAATCTAGTCCTCGATCTGGAAACACCATATATTTT

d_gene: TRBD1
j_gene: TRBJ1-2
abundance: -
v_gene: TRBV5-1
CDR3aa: CASSASQGPVGYTF
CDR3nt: TGCGCCAGCAGCGCATCACAGGGGCCCGTGGGCTACACCTTC

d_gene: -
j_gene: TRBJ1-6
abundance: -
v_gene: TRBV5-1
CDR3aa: CASSLVGGDNSPLHF
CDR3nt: TGCGCCAGCAGCTTGGTCGGGGGGGATAATTCACCCCTCCACTTT

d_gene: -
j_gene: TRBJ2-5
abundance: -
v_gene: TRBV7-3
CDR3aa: CASSPGDTSIETQYF
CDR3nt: TGTGCCAGCAGCCCAGGGGACACCTCGATCGAGACCCAGTACTTC

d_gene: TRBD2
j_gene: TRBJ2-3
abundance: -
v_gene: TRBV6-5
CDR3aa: CASGPERGSTDTQYF
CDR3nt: TGTGCCAGCGGCCCCGAGCGGGGGAGCACAGATACGCAGTATTTT

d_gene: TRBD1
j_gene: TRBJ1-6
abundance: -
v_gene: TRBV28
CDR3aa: CASRSGGLDNSPLHF
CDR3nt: TGTGCCAGCAGGTCAGGGGGTCTCGATAATTCACCCCTCCACTTT

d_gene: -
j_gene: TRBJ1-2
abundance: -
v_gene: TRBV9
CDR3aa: CASSVGGGSYGYTF
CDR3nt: TGTGCCAGCAGCGTAGGAGGAGGGAGCTATGGCTACACCTTC

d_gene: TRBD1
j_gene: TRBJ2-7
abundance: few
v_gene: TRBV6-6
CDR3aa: CASSYAQGAGEQYF
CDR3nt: TGTGCCAGCAGTTACGCCCAGGGGGCGGGCGAGCAGTACTTC

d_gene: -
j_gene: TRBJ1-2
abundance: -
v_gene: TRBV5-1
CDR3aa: CASRREGQTYGYTF
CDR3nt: TGCGCCAGCAGAAGGGAAGGACAGACCTATGGCTACACCTTC

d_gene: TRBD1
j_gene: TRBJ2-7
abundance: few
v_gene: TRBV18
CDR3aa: CASSPSSGQGKTYEQYF
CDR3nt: TGTGCCAGCTCACCCTCTTCGGGACAGGGGAAAACCTACGAGCAGTACTTC

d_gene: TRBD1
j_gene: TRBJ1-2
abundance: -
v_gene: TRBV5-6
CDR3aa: CASSLRQGLSYGYTF
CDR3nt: TGTGCCAGCAGCTTGAGACAGGGACTTAGCTATGGCTACACCTTC

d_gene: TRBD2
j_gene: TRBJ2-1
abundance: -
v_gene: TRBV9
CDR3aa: CASSVGGAGGPYNEQFF
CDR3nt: TGTGCCAGCAGCGTAGGGGGGGCGGGGGGACCCTACAATGAGCAGTTCTTC

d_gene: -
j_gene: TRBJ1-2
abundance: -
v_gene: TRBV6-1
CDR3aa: CASSELPGGFYGYTF
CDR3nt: TGTGCCAGCAGTGAACTGCCCGGCGGATTCTATGGCTACACCTTC

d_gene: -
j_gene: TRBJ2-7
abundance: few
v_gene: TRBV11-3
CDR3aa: CASSLRAEGPRQYF
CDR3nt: TGTGCCAGCAGCCTCAGGGCCGAAGGCCCTAGGCAGTACTTC

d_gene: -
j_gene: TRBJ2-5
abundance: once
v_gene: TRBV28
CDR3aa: CASSPQGIETQYF
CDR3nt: TGTGCCAGCAGTCCCCAGGGAATCGAGACCCAGTACTTC

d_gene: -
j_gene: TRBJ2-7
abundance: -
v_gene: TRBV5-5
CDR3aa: CASSGDIVAEQYF
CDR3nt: TGTGCCAGCAGCGGGGACATAGTCGCCGAGCAGTACTTC

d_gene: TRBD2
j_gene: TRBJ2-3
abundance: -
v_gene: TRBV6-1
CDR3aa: CASTLAGGGVDTQYF
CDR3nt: TGTGCCAGCACCCTAGCGGGGGGTGGAGTGGATACGCAGTATTTT

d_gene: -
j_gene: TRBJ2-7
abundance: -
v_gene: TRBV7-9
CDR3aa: CSSSSTGGSHEQYF
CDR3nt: TGTTCCAGCAGCTCTACGGGTGGTTCCCACGAGCAGTACTTC

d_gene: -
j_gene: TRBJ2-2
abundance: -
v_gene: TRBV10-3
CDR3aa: CAISDAGTHPGELFF
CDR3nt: TGTGCCATCAGTGATGCCGGGACACACCCCGGGGAGCTGTTTTTT

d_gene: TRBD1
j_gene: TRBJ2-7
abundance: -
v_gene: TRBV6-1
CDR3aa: CASRPGQGTYEQYF
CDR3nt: TGTGCCAGCAGGCCGGGACAGGGTACGTACGAGCAGTACTTC

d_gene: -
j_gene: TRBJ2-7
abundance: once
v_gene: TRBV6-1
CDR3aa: CASRQVDEQYF
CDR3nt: TGTGCCAGCCGGCAGGTCGACGAGCAGTACTTC

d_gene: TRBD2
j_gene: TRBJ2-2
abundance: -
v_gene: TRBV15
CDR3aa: CATSRDLLAGNTGELFF
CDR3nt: TGTGCCACCAGCAGAGACCTACTAGCGGGGAACACCGGGGAGCTGTTTTTT

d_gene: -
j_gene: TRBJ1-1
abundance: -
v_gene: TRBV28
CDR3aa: CASLNGGKGGNTEAFF
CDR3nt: TGTGCCAGCTTAAACGGGGGGAAAGGGGGGAACACTGAAGCTTTCTTT

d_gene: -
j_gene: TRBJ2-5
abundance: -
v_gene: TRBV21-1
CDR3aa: CASSKAGGAETQYF
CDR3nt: TGTGCCAGCAGCAAAGCTGGGGGGGCAGAGACCCAGTACTTC

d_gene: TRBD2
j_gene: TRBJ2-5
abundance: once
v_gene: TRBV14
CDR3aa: CASSQWLAGVQETQYF
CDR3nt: TGTGCCAGCAGCCAATGGCTAGCGGGGGTTCAAGAGACCCAGTACTTC

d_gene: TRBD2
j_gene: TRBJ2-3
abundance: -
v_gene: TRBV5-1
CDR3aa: CASSLDPGLAGGADTQYF
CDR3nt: TGCGCCAGCAGCTTGGATCCGGGACTAGCGGGGGGGGCTGATACGCAGTATTTT

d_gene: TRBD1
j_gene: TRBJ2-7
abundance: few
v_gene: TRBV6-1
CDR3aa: CASSARQGAYEQYF
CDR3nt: TGTGCCAGCAGTGCCCGACAGGGGGCCTACGAGCAGTACTTC

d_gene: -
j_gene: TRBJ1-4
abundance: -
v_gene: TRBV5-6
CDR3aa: CASSFRVPTPTNEKLFF
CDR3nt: TGTGCCAGCAGCTTCAGGGTCCCGACCCCAACTAATGAAAAACTGTTTTTT

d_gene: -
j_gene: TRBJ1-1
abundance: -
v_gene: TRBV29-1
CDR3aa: CSVEEQGNTEAFF
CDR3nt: TGCAGCGTTGAAGAACAGGGGAACACTGAAGCTTTCTTT

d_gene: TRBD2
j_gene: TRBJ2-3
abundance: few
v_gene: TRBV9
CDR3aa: CASSPSGLAGDTQYF
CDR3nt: TGTGCCAGCAGCCCTTCGGGACTAGCAGGAGATACGCAGTATTTT

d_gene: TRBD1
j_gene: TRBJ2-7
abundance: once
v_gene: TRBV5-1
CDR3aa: CASTLGQGYYEQYF
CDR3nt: TGCGCCAGCACCCTCGGACAGGGATACTACGAGCAGTACTTC

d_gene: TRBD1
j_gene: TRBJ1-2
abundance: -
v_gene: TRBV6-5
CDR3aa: CASRHGQGNYGYTF
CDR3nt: TGTGCCAGCAGACACGGACAGGGAAACTATGGCTACACCTTC

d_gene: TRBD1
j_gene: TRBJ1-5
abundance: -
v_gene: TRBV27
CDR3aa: CASTGTGGDQPQHF
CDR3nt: TGTGCCAGCACCGGGACAGGGGGCGATCAGCCCCAGCATTTT

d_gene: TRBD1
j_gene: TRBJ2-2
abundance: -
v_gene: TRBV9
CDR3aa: CASSVAISTGTGNTGELFF
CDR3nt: TGTGCCAGCAGCGTAGCCATCTCGACAGGGACGGGGAACACCGGGGAGCTGTTTTTT

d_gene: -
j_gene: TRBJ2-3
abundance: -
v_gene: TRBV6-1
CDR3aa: CASMGSRLTDTQYF
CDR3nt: TGTGCCAGCATGGGGAGCAGACTCACAGATACGCAGTATTTT